The TCR beta chain described here comes from a study of PD-1 blockade in classical Hodgkin lymphoma. Study-wide results and limits: Repertoire difference causes, possibly disease activity or prior therapy, remain undefined. The study reported lower baseline TCR diversity in newly diagnosed patients than in healthy donors. In CD4+ cells, TCR diversity went up significantly by C4D1, but in CD8+ cells it did not. Complete responders showed a baseline diversity that resembled the diversity of newly diagnosed patients.

Every single patient, without exception, relapsed after autologous stem cell transplantation, and brentuximab vedotin exposure varied. Germline V lookup: CDR1 SEHNR, CDR2 FQNEAQ (reference sequence). CDR3 length equals 16 residues. V was trimmed by 1 base and J by 0 bases, leaving 12 bases between them. This clone was recorded only once. Its antigen is undetermined. The table came from immunoSEQ multiplex PCR; TCRdb's copy has only in-frame clones and leaves some out. The sample yields 20,000 or so clones, around 67% seen once. The gene calls are TRBV7-9 and TRBJ1-1; no reliable D call. This material consisted of peripheral blood mononuclear cells (PBMCs), taken before the second cycle of nivolumab. This receptor was identified in a human donor with classical Hodgkin lymphoma. The CDR3 region is CASSLDGLGMNTEAFF. CDR3 sequence (DNA): TGTGCCAGCAGCTTAGACGGGTTAGGCATGAACACTGAAGCTTTCTTT.